This T cell receptor (beta chain) emerged from a study of tumor-infiltrating lymphocytes in primary liver carcinoma. The overall study: Surgical resection was the treatment these patients received for primary liver carcinoma. Stage T1-T3 N0M0 and a size of about 4 to 11 cm characterized the tumors. Broader study findings: Left bulk and unsorted, the samples did not allow CD4+ and CD8+ repertoires to be compared.

The source of the blood RNA was unsorted whole blood, and germline DNA was extracted as well. Preoperatively, peripheral blood was drawn, around 4 milliliters in total. This clonotype was observed once. Its antigen is currently unknown. The CDR3 spans 15 residues. The germline V gene encodes CDR1 LNHDA and CDR2 SQIVND (reference sequence). Trimming took 9 bases from V and 5 from J, leaving 20 bases between them. Total RNA (around 500 ng) served as template for TCR beta cDNA synthesis primed by a constant-region primer. Three nested multiplex PCR rounds, a slightly modified ARM-PCR, produced the libraries for TCR beta. Running 10 cycles apiece, the first two PCR rounds relied on TRBV1-TRBV30 forward primers together with a C-beta reverse primer. TCRdb reprocessed the multiplex PCR reads with MiXCR, giving one entry per CDR3 protein. Of about 310,000 distinct CDR3 sequences listed, approximately 54% are singletons.

The V and J genes are TRBV19 and TRBJ1-5; no reliable D call. The TCR comes from a woman aged 25 to 39 with primary liver carcinoma and hepatitis B virus infection. The sequenced sample was peripheral blood. The CDR3: CASTLKGLPDQPQHF. CDR3 nucleotide sequence: TGTGCCAGCACCCTGAAAGGCCTCCCCGATCAGCCCCAGCATTTT.